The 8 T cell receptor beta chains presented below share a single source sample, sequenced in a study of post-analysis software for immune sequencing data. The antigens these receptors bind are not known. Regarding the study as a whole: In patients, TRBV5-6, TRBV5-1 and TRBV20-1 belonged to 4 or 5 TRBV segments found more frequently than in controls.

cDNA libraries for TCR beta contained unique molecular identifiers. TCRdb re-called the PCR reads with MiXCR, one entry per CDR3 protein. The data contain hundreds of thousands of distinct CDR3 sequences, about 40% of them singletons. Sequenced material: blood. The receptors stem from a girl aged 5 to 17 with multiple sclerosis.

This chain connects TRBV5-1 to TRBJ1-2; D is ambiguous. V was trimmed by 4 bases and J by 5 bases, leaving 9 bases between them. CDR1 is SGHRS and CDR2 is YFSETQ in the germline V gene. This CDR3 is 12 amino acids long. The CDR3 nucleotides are TGCGCCAGCAGCCCGCCTTATTATGGCTACACCTTC. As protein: CASSPPYYGYTF.

The CDR3 protein is CSVRDRGLAGGRSYEQYF. The CDR3 DNA is TGCAGCGTTAGAGACCGTGGACTAGCGGGAGGAAGATCCTACGAGCAGTACTTC. V gene TRBV29-1 combines with J gene TRBJ2-7; 14 nucleotides agree with TRBD2. The germline V gene encodes CDR1 SQVTM and CDR2 ANQGSEA. With V trimmed by 5 bases and J by 1 base, 13 bases remained unmatched. The CDR3 consists of 18 residues.

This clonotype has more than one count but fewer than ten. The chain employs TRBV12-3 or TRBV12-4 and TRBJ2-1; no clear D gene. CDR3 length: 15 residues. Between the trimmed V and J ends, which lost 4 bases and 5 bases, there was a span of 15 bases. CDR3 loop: CASSSLPGQDNEQFF. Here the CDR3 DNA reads TGTGCCAGCAGTTCCCTCCCCGGGCAGGACAATGAGCAGTTCTTC.

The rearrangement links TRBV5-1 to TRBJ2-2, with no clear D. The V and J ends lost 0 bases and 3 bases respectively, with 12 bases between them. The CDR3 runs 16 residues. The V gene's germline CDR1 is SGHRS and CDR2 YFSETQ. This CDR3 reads CASSLGQRSDTGELFF. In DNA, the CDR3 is TGCGCCAGCAGCTTGGGTCAGAGGTCGGACACCGGGGAGCTGTTTTTT.

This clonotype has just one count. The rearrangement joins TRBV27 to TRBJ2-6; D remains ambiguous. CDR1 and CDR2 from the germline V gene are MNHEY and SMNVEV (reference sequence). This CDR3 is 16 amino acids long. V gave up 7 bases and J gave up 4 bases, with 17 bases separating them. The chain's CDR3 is CASKEISPTGANVLTF. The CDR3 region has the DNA TGTGCCAGCAAAGAGATTTCACCGACCGGGGCCAACGTCCTGACTTTC.

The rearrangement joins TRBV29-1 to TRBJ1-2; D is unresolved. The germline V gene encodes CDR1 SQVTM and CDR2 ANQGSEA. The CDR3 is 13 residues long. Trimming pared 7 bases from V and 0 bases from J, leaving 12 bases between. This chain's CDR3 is CSAVEGSNYGYTF. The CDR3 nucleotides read TGCAGCGCTGTGGAAGGGTCTAACTATGGCTACACCTTC.

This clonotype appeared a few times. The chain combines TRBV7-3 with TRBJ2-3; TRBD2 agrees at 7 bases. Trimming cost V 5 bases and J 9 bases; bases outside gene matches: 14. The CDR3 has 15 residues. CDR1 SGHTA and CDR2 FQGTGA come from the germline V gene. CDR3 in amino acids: CASSRGGGRGDTQYF. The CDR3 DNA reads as TGTGCCAGCAGCCGGGGCGGGGGTCGGGGAGACACGCAGTATTTT. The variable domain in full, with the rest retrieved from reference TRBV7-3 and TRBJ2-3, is GAGVSQTPSNKVTEKGKYVELRCDPISGHTALYWYRQSLGQGPEFLIYFQGTGAADDSGLPNDRFFAVRPEGSVSTLKIQRTERGDSAVYLCASSRGGGRGDTQYFGPGTRLTVL.

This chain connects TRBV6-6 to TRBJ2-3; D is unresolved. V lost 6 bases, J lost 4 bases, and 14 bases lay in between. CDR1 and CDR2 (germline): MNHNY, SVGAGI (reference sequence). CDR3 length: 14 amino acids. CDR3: CASRPGSLADTQYF. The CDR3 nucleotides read TGTGCCAGCAGACCGGGCAGTCTGGCAGATACGCAGTATTTT.